A single sample is the source of the 18 T cell receptor beta chains below, sequenced in a study of T cell responses to AZD1222 COVID-19 vaccine. The table came from immunoSEQ multiplex PCR; TCRdb's copy has only in-frame clones and leaves some out. The sample yields 150,000 to 200,000 clones, around 88% seen once. Sequencing was performed on peripheral blood, taken on day 0 of AZD1222 vaccination. Receptor source: an adult in good health.

This chain links TRBV29-1 with TRBJ1-2; unclear D gene. V gave up 3 bases and J gave up 4 bases, with 15 bases separating them. This CDR3 is built from 14 residues. Germline values: CDR1 SQVTM, CDR2 ANQGSEA. The CDR3 reads CSVEEGGWVYGYTF. The CDR3 region has the DNA TGCAGCGTTGAGGAGGGTGGATGGGTCTATGGCTACACCTTC.

The chain couples TRBV27 to TRBJ1-1; D unclear. Per the germline V gene, CDR1 is MNHEY and CDR2 is SMNVEV (reference sequence). Trimming pared 6 bases from V and 6 bases from J, leaving 8 bases between. The CDR3 is made up of 11 amino acids. The CDR3 coding sequence is TGTGCCAGCAGGCGAGGGCCTGAAGCTTTCTTT. Encoded protein: CASRRGPEAFF.

The gene calls are TRBV5-5 and TRBJ2-1, with 11 bases identical to TRBD1. V trimming: 0 bases; J trimming: 4 bases; junction bases outside the gene matches: 3. This CDR3 contains 16 residues. The V gene's germline CDR1 is SGHKS and CDR2 YYEKEE (reference sequence). CDR3 loop: CASSLAGQGAYNEQFF. The DNA of the CDR3 is TGTGCCAGCAGCTTGGCTGGACAGGGGGCTTACAATGAGCAGTTCTTC.

The gene calls are TRBV19 and TRBJ1-6; D gene unclear. This CDR3 region has 8 residues. Trimming took 7 bases from V and 13 from J, leaving 2 bases between them. CDR1 and CDR2 from the germline V gene are LNHDA and SQIVND (reference sequence). The chain's CDR3 is CASKPLHF. The CDR3 DNA is TGTGCCAGTAAGCCCCTCCACTTT.

V gene TRBV30 combines with J gene TRBJ2-4; D remains ambiguous. Germline CDR1 reads GTSNPN; CDR2 reads SVGIG (reference sequence). V lost 0 bases and J lost 6, with 9 bases in between. CDR3 length equals 13 residues. CDR3 protein: CAWSVENTNIQYF. The CDR3 DNA is TGTGCCTGGAGTGTAGAGAACACAAACATTCAGTACTTC.

The chain links TRBV7-8 to TRBJ1-4, with D hard to call. Trimming pared 1 base from V and 2 bases from J, leaving 8 bases between. Germline V gene lookup returns CDR1 SGHVS and CDR2 FQNEAQ. The CDR3 runs 15 residues. The CDR3 bases are TGTGCCAGCAGCTTAGTGGGCGCCACTAATGAAAAACTGTTTTTT. This codes for CASSLVGATNEKLFF.

A word on this clone: The missing conserved phenylalanine or tryptophan at the end of this CDR3 makes a read error likely. The DNA is omitted, as the CDR3 cannot be located on it reliably, and the CDR3 follows TCRdb's listing. The chain joins TRBV28 to TRBJ2-7; the D call in the table, TRBD1, was not verified against the DNA. Germline values: CDR1 MDHEN, CDR2 SYDVKM. The CDR3 length is 11 residues, termini included. This chain's CDR3 is CASSSSTGRSL.

The table lists this clone with a count of one. This chain links TRBV2 with TRBJ2-2; D gene ambiguous. Per germline, CDR1 SNHLY and CDR2 FYNNEI. The V end lost 7 bases, the J end lost 3 bases, and 9 bases lay between the germline ends. This CDR3 contains 13 residues. This chain's CDR3 is CASNSKYTGELFF. The CDR3, as DNA: TGTGCCAGCAATTCGAAGTACACCGGGGAGCTGTTTTTT.

The chain has TRBV12-5 and TRBJ1-2; tentative D call: TRBD1 (5 bases). The CDR3 loop spans 14 amino acids. Germline loops: CDR1 LGHNT, CDR2 FRNRAP. The V and J ends lost 5 bases and 3 bases respectively, with 13 bases between them. The CDR3 sequence: CASGPPTVDYGYTF. The CDR3 DNA follows: TGTGCTAGTGGTCCACCGACAGTAGACTATGGCTACACCTTC.

The chain carries TRBV29-1 and TRBJ1-3; D remains unclear. Germline-derived CDR1 and CDR2 are SQVTM and ANQGSEA. The CDR3 runs 17 residues. The ends were cut back, 4 bases at V and 0 bases at J, with 19 bases in the middle. CDR3 in DNA: TGCAGCGTTGCGGGCGGCTTCCTACTCTACTCTGGAAACACCATATATTTT. This gives the protein CSVAGGFLLYSGNTIYF.

V is TRBV30 and J is TRBJ2-7; maybe TRBD1 (6 bases). V was shortened by 0 bases and J by 0 bases, with 6 bases between the two germline ends. The CDR3 consists of 13 residues. CDR1 and CDR2 (germline): GTSNPN, SVGIG (reference sequence). CDR3: CAWSVQGSYEQYF. In nucleotides, the CDR3 is TGTGCCTGGAGTGTACAGGGCTCCTACGAGCAGTACTTC.

This chain connects TRBV3-1 (or the pseudogene TRBV3-2) to TRBJ2-7; no clear D. The V and J ends lost 7 bases and 7 bases respectively, with 11 bases between them. This CDR3 is 11 amino acids long. Germline values: CDR1 LGHDT, CDR2 YNNKEL (reference sequence). CDR3 in amino acids: CASNGPSEQYF. In nucleotides, the CDR3 is TGTGCCAGCAATGGACCCTCGGAGCAGTACTTC.

This clone was detected only once. The CDR3 coding sequence is TGTGCCAGCGGTGCAAGTTTCATGAACACTGAAGCTTTCTTT. It encodes CASGASFMNTEAFF. The V gene is TRBV2, the J gene TRBJ1-1; D is ambiguous. The V gene's germline CDR1 is SNHLY and CDR2 FYNNEI. Trimming pared 8 bases from V and 0 bases from J, leaving 13 bases between. The CDR3 runs 14 residues.

The J gene is TRBJ2-2, the V gene TRBV4-1; D unresolved. Germline CDR1 reads MGHRA; CDR2 reads YSYEKL. V was cut by 4 bases and J by 2 bases, with 8 bases left in between. The CDR3 length is 14 residues. CDR3 loop: CASSLIDNTGELFF. Written as DNA, the CDR3 is TGCGCCAGCAGCCTGATAGATAACACCGGGGAGCTGTTTTTT.

The chain employs TRBV4-1 and TRBJ2-7, with a tentative D call TRBD1 (5 bases). The V end was cut by 0 bases, the J end by 3 bases, with 12 bases between. Germline V CDR1 and CDR2: MGHRA, YSYEKL. The CDR3 length is 15 residues. The CDR3 protein is CASSQEHSDSYEQYF. Here the CDR3 DNA reads TGCGCCAGCAGCCAAGAACACTCAGACAGCTACGAGCAGTACTTC.

The chain combines TRBV7-6 with TRBJ2-2; no reliable D call. The CDR3 sequence is 11 residues long. Germline CDR1 SGHVS, CDR2 FNYEAQ. V was pared by 8 bases and J by 3 bases, with 4 bases between. The CDR3 bases are TGTGCCAGCTCTTACACCGGGGAGCTGTTTTTT. Translated: CASSYTGELFF.

The sample holds one count of this clone. Within the sample, other DNA sequences also encode this same CDR3. The chain joins TRBV12-3 or TRBV12-4 to TRBJ1-1; D call uncertain. The CDR3 contains 13 residues. Trimming took 6 bases from V and 1 from J, leaving 9 bases between them. In DNA form, the CDR3 reads TGTGCCAGCAGCCCCGGACGGAACACTGAAGCTTTCTTT. Residues: CASSPGRNTEAFF.

This chain links TRBV21-1 with TRBJ1-2; the table's D gene call, TRBD1, was not cross checked with the DNA. TRBV21-1 is given as a pseudogene. CDR3 length: 9 amino acids. CDR3 residues: CAGRTGYTF. The CDR3 DNA follows: TGTGCCGGAAGAACAGGGTACACCTTC.